This T cell receptor beta chain was documented in a study of STAT5B mutations in CD4+ large granular lymphocyte leukemia. About the study: Among healthy donors, a particular HLA allele went with more CDR3 'QG' motifs. Study-wide results and caveats: Patient CD4-sorted repertoires stayed more clonal than healthy ones after leukemic-clone removal.

Generated by immunoSEQ multiplex PCR, the TCRdb table keeps only in-frame clones and is missing some. The sample yields 38,000 or so clones, approximately 85% seen once. Healthy controls were blood donor buffy coats. Worth noting for this clone: Its antigen is not identified.

The TCR originated in a human donor in good health. Material for sequencing was CD4+ T cells from blood buffy coats.

In nucleotides, the CDR3 is TGTGCCAGCAGCGAGGGCGGGGGTCGGACTGAAGCTTTCTTT. Amino acids: CASSEGGGRTEAFF. The rearrangement joins TRBV6-1 to TRBJ1-1, with D possibly TRBD1 on 5 matching bases. The germline V gene encodes CDR1 MNHNS and CDR2 SASEGT. Deletions cut 6 bases from V and 5 bases from J, with 16 bases between. There are 14 residues in the CDR3.